Shown below are 15 T cell receptor beta chains from a single sample sequenced in a study of glioma-infiltrating T cells after dendritic cell vaccination. Measured with immunoSEQ multiplex PCR; TCRdb has only the in-frame clones, and not every one. The data show about 95,000 clones, roughly 84% seen once. This material consisted of blood, taken before dendritic cell vaccination. These receptors all stem from a human donor with glioblastoma.

V is TRBV10-3 and J is TRBJ2-7; D is unclear. Per the germline V gene, CDR1 is ENHRY and CDR2 is SYGVKD. The CDR3 has 11 amino acids. V gave up 3 bases and J gave up 3 bases, with 3 bases separating them. The CDR3 bases are TGTGCCATCAGTGACAGCTACGAGCAGTACTTC. It is translated as CAISDSYEQYF.

The rearrangement uses TRBV2 and TRBJ2-7; the D is unclear. The CDR3 contains 13 residues. The V gene's germline CDR1 is SNHLY and CDR2 FYNNEI. V was shortened by 4 bases and J by 3 bases, with 10 bases between the two germline ends. CDR3 sequence (DNA): TGTGCCAGCAGTGGAGCAGTAGACTACGAGCAGTACTTC. Its protein is CASSGAVDYEQYF.

The rearrangement uses TRBV10-3 and TRBJ1-5; 7 nucleotides match TRBD1. Germline values: CDR1 ENHRY, CDR2 SYGVKD. V was pared by 2 bases and J by 1 base, with 5 bases of the junction left unmatched. The length of the CDR3 is 16 residues. CDR3 coding DNA: TGTGCCATCAGTGAGGGAGGCAGGGGGAGCAATCAGCCCCAGCATTTT. Residues: CAISEGGRGSNQPQHF.

This clone was observed once. The chain links TRBV7-2 to TRBJ2-1; D is unresolved. V lost 3 bases and J lost 4, with 10 bases in between. The length of the CDR3 is 14 residues. Germline V CDR1 and CDR2: SGHTA, FQGNSA. The CDR3 here is CASSFTSYYNEQFF. CDR3 DNA: TGTGCCAGCAGCTTCACCTCCTATTACAATGAGCAGTTCTTC.

The rearrangement joins TRBV5-1 to TRBJ2-4; 11 nucleotides align to TRBD2. Germline CDR1 reads SGHRS; CDR2 reads YFSETQ. This CDR3 comprises 15 residues. Trimming took 0 bases from V and 10 from J; bases not matched to a gene: 6. Here the CDR3 reads CASSLALAGEGIQYF. The CDR3 DNA reads TGCGCCAGCAGCTTGGCACTAGCGGGAGAAGGAATTCAGTACTTC. Full variable domain (outside the CDR3, taken from reference TRBV5-1 and TRBJ2-4): KAGVTQTPRYLIKTRGQQVTLSCSPISGHRSVSWYQQTPGQGLQFLFEYFSETQRNKGNFPGRFSGRQFSNSRSEMNVSTLELGDSALYLCASSLALAGEGIQYFGAGTRLSVL.

This clone turned up a few times. The chain uses TRBV7-9 and TRBJ2-2, with TRBD2 matching 11 bases. Germline values: CDR1 SEHNR, CDR2 FQNEAQ (reference sequence). J gave up 2 bases and V 3 bases, and 2 bases lay outside the gene matches. The CDR3 contains 16 residues. CDR3 DNA: TGTGCCAGCAGCTTCGGGACTAGCGGTAACACCGGGGAGCTGTTTTTT. Its translation is CASSFGTSGNTGELFF. Based on the CDR3 plus reference TRBV7-9 and TRBJ2-2, the full variable domain is DTGVSQNPRHKITKRGQNVTFRCDPISEHNRLYWYRQTLGQGPEFLTYFQNEAQLEKSRLLSDRFSAERPKGSFSTLEIQRTEQGDSAMYLCASSFGTSGNTGELFFGEGSRLTVL.

The chain is built from TRBV6-5 and TRBJ1-3; 9 nucleotides align to TRBD1. V lost 0 bases, J lost 4 bases, and 4 bases stayed unmatched. The CDR3 is 16 residues long. Germline V CDR1 and CDR2: MNHEY, SVGAGI. The CDR3 DNA reads as TGTGCCAGCAGTTACTCGAGGACAGGGGAAGGAAACACCATATATTTT. Its translation is CASSYSRTGEGNTIYF.

The chain carries TRBV5-1 and TRBJ1-2; tentative D call: TRBD1 (5 bases). Germline V gene data show CDR1 as SGHRS and CDR2 as YFSETQ. Trimming cost V 6 bases and J 1 base, with 10 bases left between them. The CDR3 has 13 residues. The CDR3 spells CASTAQGNYGYTF. Here the CDR3 DNA reads TGCGCCAGCACCGCTCAGGGTAACTATGGCTACACCTTC.

Here the CDR3 DNA reads TGTGCCAGCAGTCCGGGACAGGGAAACTATGGCTACACCTTC. Amino acids: CASSPGQGNYGYTF. This rearrangement joins TRBV11-2 to TRBJ1-2; 9 positions match TRBD1. CDR1 is SGHAT, CDR2 FQNNGV, per germline. The CDR3 loop spans 14 amino acids. With V trimmed by 6 bases and J by 2 bases, 4 bases remained unmatched.

J is TRBJ2-1 and V is TRBV4-3; 12 bases are a match to TRBD2. There are 16 residues in the CDR3. The germline gives CDR1 LGHNA, CDR2 YSLEER. J gave up 4 bases and V 4 bases, and 5 bases lay outside the gene matches. CDR3 sequence reads: CASSRLGLAGYNEQFF. CDR3 nucleotides: TGCGCCAGCAGCCGACTGGGACTAGCGGGTTACAATGAGCAGTTCTTC.

This chain joins TRBV6-5 and TRBJ1-1; 7 nucleotides agree with TRBD1. The ends lost 5 bases at V and 2 bases at J; junction bases unmatched: 5. The CDR3 has 14 residues. Germline assignment: CDR1 MNHEY and CDR2 SVGAGI. CDR3 nucleotide sequence: TGTGCCAGCAGTGCGACAGGGTTTAACACTGAAGCTTTCTTT. It translates to CASSATGFNTEAFF.

The CDR3 sequence: CASSFSGQLYSNQPQHF. CDR3 nucleotides: TGTGCCAGCAGCTTCTCGGGACAGCTTTATAGCAATCAGCCCCAGCATTTT. The chain joins TRBV7-9 to TRBJ1-5; TRBD1 matches 7 bases. After removal of 3 bases from V and 0 bases from J, the junction contained 8 bases not matched to a gene. The CDR3 covers 17 residues. Germline V gene sequence: CDR1 SEHNR, CDR2 FQNEAQ (reference sequence).

The chain links TRBV7-6 to TRBJ1-2, with D perhaps TRBD1 (5 bases). The germline V gene encodes CDR1 SGHVS and CDR2 FNYEAQ. CDR3 size: 16 residues. V lost 0 bases and J lost 1, with 12 bases in between. CDR3 nucleotide sequence: TGTGCCAGCAGCTTAGCGGCAGGGAACTATAACTATGGCTACACCTTC. Translated, it gives CASSLAAGNYNYGYTF.

V is TRBV7-3 and J is TRBJ2-2; a possible D gene is TRBD1 (5 bases). The CDR3 is made up of 13 amino acids. Trimming left V 2 bases short and J 6 bases short, with 7 bases between. The germline gives CDR1 SGHTA, CDR2 FQGTGA. DNA for the CDR3: TGTGCCAGCAGCTTATCAGGGTCCGGGGAGCTGTTTTTT. Protein: CASSLSGSGELFF.

The chain recombines TRBV4-3 with TRBJ2-3, with TRBD2 matching over 7 bases. There are 15 residues in the CDR3. Germline CDR1 LGHNA, CDR2 YSLEER. V lost 0 bases and J lost 3; bases outside the gene matches: 3. This CDR3 is CASSQERRGTDTQYF. The DNA for the CDR3 is TGCGCCAGCAGCCAAGAGCGGCGGGGGACAGATACGCAGTATTTT.